This T cell receptor (beta chain) derives from a study of cytomegalovirus exposure and HLA in healthy donors. In the study overall: Findings of an earlier analysis included around 100 million unique TCR beta sequences from 190 million or so T cells. There were 350 to 400 genotyped donors. Of these, about 86% fell in the genetic ancestry cluster associated with self-reported Caucasian donors.

This PCR relied on a set of 60 Vbeta primers and 13 Jbeta primers. Assay: immunoSEQ multiplex PCR; the TCRdb copy retains only in-frame clones and omits some. This sample yields more than 90,000 clones, of which around 83% are seen a single time; about 3.7% belongs to the top ten. Germline CDR1 is SGHNT and CDR2 is YYREEE (reference sequence). The CDR3 sequence is 14 residues long. V lost 5 bases and J lost 0, with 9 bases in between. Study results and limitations: The listing of some 170 TCR beta chains classed them as cytomegalovirus-associated. Presence/absence analyses supposed approximately even sequencing depth among donors.

On this clone: Its cognate antigen is unknown.

This receptor was identified in a man aged 25 to 40 in good health and CMV-seronegative. V is TRBV5-4 and J is TRBJ2-1, with D uncertain. Sequences were obtained from PBMCs. The CDR3 DNA is TGTGCCAGCAGTCCAAAGAGCTCCTACAATGAGCAGTTCTTC. Its translation: CASSPKSSYNEQFF.